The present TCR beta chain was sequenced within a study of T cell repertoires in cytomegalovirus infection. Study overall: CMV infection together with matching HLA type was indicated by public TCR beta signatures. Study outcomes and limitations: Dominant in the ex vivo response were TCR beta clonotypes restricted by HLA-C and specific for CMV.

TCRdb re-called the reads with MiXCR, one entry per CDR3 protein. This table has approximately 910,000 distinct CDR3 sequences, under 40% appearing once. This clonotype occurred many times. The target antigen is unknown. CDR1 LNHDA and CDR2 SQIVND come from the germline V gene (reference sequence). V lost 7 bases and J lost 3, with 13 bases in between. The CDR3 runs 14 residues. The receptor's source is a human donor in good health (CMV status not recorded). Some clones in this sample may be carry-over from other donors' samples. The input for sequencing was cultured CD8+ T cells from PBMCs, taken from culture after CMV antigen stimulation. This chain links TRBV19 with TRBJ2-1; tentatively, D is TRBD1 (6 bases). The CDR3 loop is CASTQGSFYNEQFF. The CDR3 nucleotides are TGTGCCAGTACCCAGGGGAGTTTCTACAATGAGCAGTTCTTC.